One sample yielded the 10 T cell receptor beta chains listed below, sequenced in a study of T cells in Graves' hyperthyroidism and ophthalmopathy (dated by TCRdb to the late 2010s). The library was produced with multiplex PCR. For sequencing, an Illumina HiSeq 2000 was employed. The TCR beta CDR3 regions were amplified from RNA transcripts. A first-round RT-PCR of the TCR CDR3 used the HTBI primer set with the Qiagen OneStep RT-PCR kit. TCRdb trimmed the raw reads at Q25, called clones with MiXCR and kept productive beta chains. Entries are consolidated by CDR3 protein sequence, retaining the most common genes and DNA. The sample table lists about 570,000 distinct CDR3 sequences, approximately 44% of them with a count of one. Of the sample, around 20% is held by the ten largest clones. The sample taken for sequencing was peripheral blood or thyroid tissue (not recorded which). The receptor source for this set is an adult woman with Graves' disease, either hyperthyroidism or ophthalmopathy (not recorded which).

This chain joins TRBV24-1 and TRBJ1-1, with a weak D call TRBD1 (5 bases). CDR1 is KGHDR, CDR2 SFDVKD, per germline. There are 16 residues in the CDR3. Trimming stripped 2 bases from V and 5 bases from J, with 17 bases between. CDR3 sequence (DNA): TGTGCCACCAGTGATTCGGGACGCGGGGTGGAGACTGAAGCTTTCTTT. Residues: CATSDSGRGVETEAFF.

This clonotype was counted ten times or more. The V call is TRBV7-8, the J call TRBJ2-2; unclear D gene. From germline, CDR1 is SGHVS and CDR2 FQNEAQ. The CDR3 extends over 12 amino acids. Deletions cut 3 bases from V and 6 bases from J, with 5 bases between. CDR3 protein: CASSFGPGELFF. The CDR3 DNA reads TGTGCCAGCAGCTTTGGTCCCGGGGAGCTGTTTTTT.

This rearrangement joins TRBV7-2 to TRBJ2-7, with 15 bases identical to TRBD2. This CDR3 is 18 amino acids long. The germline CDR1 and CDR2 sequences are SGHTA and FQGNSA. The trim removed 2 bases at V and 2 bases at J, leaving 7 bases unmatched. The CDR3 bases are TGTGCCAGCAGCTTAAGCCCGGGACTAGCGGGAGGCCCCTACGAGCAGTACTTC. Translating it yields CASSLSPGLAGGPYEQYF.

The chain is built from TRBV7-2 and TRBJ2-6; D is perhaps TRBD2 (5 bases). Per germline, CDR1 SGHTA and CDR2 FQGNSA. This CDR3 contains 16 residues. V lost 9 bases and J lost 4, with 19 bases in between. The CDR3 sequence is CASGRRNLEGANVLTF. CDR3 coding DNA: TGTGCCAGTGGGAGACGGAATTTAGAGGGGGCCAACGTCCTGACTTTC.

The chain uses TRBV29-1 and TRBJ1-1; D possibly corresponds to TRBD1 (5 bases). The V end lost 3 bases, the J end lost 3 bases, and 17 bases lay between the germline ends. Germline CDR1 reads SQVTM; CDR2 reads ANQGSEA. CDR3 length: 15 residues. Here the CDR3 DNA reads TGCAGCGTTGAGGGTCGGGCAGGGCGATACACTGAAGCTTTCTTT. Translated, it gives CSVEGRAGRYTEAFF.

This clonotype was observed at least ten times. The chain couples TRBV5-1 to TRBJ1-6; no firm D call. CDR1 is SGHRS and CDR2 is YFSETQ in the germline V gene. The CDR3 consists of 13 residues. The V end was cut by 4 bases, the J end by 14 bases, with 16 bases between. The DNA of the CDR3 is TGCGCCAGCAGCGCCTACCGGGAAGAGGCCCTCCACTTT. Translated: CASSAYREEALHF.

This clonotype has a count of ten or more. The chain joins TRBV20-1 to TRBJ2-5; 11 nucleotides line up with TRBD2. Germline loops: CDR1 DFQATT, CDR2 SNEGSKA (reference sequence). This CDR3 comprises 12 residues. With 2 bases clipped from V and 9 bases from J, the junction kept 2 bases outside the gene matches. The CDR3 reads CSARLLAGAQYF. In DNA form, the CDR3 reads TGCAGTGCTAGATTACTAGCGGGAGCCCAGTACTTC.

The chain links TRBV20-1 to TRBJ1-4; D is unresolved. Germline CDR1 DFQATT, CDR2 SNEGSKA (reference sequence). The V end was cut by 2 bases, the J end by 0 bases, with 10 bases between. The CDR3 has 15 residues. The CDR3 nucleotides are TGCAGTGCTAGAAGTACAATCACAACTAATGAAAAACTGTTTTTT. It encodes CSARSTITTNEKLFF.

The chain carries TRBV28 and TRBJ1-1, with D possibly TRBD1 on 5 matching bases. This CDR3 contains 16 residues. V lost 7 bases and J lost 6, with 24 bases in between. Germline CDR1 and CDR2: MDHEN and SYDVKM. The CDR3 bases are TGTGCCAGCAAGGCGCCAATCTCAGGGAGCGGGGCTGAAGCTTTCTTT. It codes for CASKAPISGSGAEAFF.

This clonotype has a single count. A read error may explain this, as a much larger clone is one base away. The chain combines TRBV3-1 with TRBJ2-7; 10 bases align to TRBD1. Germline CDR1 LGHDT, CDR2 YNNKEL (reference sequence). This CDR3 region has 15 residues. The CDR3 sequence is CAGSRQTGTGDEQYF. Written as DNA, the CDR3 is TGTGCCGGCAGCCGCCAAACCGGGACAGGGGACGAGCAGTACTTC.